Included here is one T cell receptor beta chain sequence, with context. Its antigen is not identified. CD4+ cells underwent separation, giving CD45RA+ naive and CD45RA-negative memory subsets. These data come from a study of shared clonotypes between healthy human individuals. Regarding the study as a whole: The sampled material consisted only of blood, and tissue repertoires are likely to differ. Larger estimated richness was generally seen in naive subsets than in memory subsets.

Deep level was the assay's run setting. Measured with immunoSEQ multiplex PCR; TCRdb has only the in-frame clones, and not every one. This sample yields 2 million to 3 million clones, of which 90% to 95% are seen a single time; about 0.39% belongs to the top ten. In germline, CDR1 is MRHNA, CDR2 SNTAGT. V dropped 4 bases and J dropped 4; count of bases not matched to a gene: 11. The CDR3 runs 17 residues. Sequencing used naive CD4+ T cells from PBMCs. Sample subset: CD45RA+ positively selected. The TCR sequence derives from a man aged 18 to 29 in good health. Some clones in this sample may be carry-over from other donors' samples. The V gene is TRBV6-4, the J gene TRBJ2-1, with 9 bases aligning to TRBD2. CDR3 residues: CASSAAGAGGGYNEQFF. The DNA of the CDR3 is TGTGCCAGCAGTGCCGCAGGAGCGGGAGGAGGGTACAATGAGCAGTTCTTC.